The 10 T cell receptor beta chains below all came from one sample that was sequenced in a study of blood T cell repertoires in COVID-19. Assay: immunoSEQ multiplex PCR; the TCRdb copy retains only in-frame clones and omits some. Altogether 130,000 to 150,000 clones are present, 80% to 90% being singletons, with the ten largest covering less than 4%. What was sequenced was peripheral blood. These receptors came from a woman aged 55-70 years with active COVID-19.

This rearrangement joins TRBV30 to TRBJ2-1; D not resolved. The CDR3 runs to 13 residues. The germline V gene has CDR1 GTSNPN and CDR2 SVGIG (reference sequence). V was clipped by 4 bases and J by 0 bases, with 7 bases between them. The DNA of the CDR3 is TGTGCCTGGAAGGAGAGCTCCTACAATGAGCAGTTCTTC. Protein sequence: CAWKESSYNEQFF. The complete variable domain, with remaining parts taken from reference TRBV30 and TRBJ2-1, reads SQTIHQWPATLVQPVGSPLSLECTVEGTSNPNLYWYRQAAGRGLQLLFYSVGIGQISSEVPQNLSASRPQDRQFILSSKKLLLSDSGFYLCAWKESSYNEQFFGPGTRLTVL.

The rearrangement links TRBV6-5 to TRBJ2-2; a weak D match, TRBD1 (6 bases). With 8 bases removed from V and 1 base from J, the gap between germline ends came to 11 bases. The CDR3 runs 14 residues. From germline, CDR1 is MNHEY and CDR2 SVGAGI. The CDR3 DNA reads TGTGCCAGCTCACAGGGTGTGAACACCGGGGAGCTGTTTTTT. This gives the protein CASSQGVNTGELFF.

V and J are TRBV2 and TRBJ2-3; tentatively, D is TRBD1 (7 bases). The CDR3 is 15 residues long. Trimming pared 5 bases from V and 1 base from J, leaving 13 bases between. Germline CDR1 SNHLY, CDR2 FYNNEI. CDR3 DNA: TGTGCCAGCAGTCCAGGGGGGCAGGGCACAGATACGCAGTATTTT. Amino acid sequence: CASSPGGQGTDTQYF. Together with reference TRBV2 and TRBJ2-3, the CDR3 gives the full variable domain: EPEVTQTPSHQVTQMGQEVILRCVPISNHLYFYWYRQILGQKVEFLVSFYNNEISEKSEIFDDQFSVERPDGSNFTLKIRSTKLEDSAMYFCASSPGGQGTDTQYFGPGTRLTVL.

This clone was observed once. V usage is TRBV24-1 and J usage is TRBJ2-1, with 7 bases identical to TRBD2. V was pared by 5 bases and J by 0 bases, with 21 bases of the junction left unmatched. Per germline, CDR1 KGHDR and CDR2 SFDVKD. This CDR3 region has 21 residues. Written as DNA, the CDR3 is TGTGCCACCAGTGGTCTACAAAGGGACCGGTCGGGGGAGGGCTCCTACAATGAGCAGTTCTTC. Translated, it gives CATSGLQRDRSGEGSYNEQFF.

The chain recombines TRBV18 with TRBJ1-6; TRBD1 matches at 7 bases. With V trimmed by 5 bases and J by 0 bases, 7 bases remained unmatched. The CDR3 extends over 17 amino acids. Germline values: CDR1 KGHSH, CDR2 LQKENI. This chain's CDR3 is CASSWTTGSSYNSPLHF. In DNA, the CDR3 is TGTGCCAGCTCATGGACGACAGGGAGCTCCTATAATTCACCCCTCCACTTT. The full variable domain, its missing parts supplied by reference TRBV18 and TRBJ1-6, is NAGVMQNPRHLVRRRGQEARLRCSPMKGHSHVYWYRQLPEEGLKFMVYLQKENIIDESGMPKERFSAEFPKEGPSILRIQQVVRGDSAAYFCASSWTTGSSYNSPLHFGNGTRLTVT.

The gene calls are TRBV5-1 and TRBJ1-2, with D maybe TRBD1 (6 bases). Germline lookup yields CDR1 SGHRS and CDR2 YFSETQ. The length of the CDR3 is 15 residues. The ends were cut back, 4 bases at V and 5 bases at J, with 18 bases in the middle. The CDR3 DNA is TGCGCCAGCAGCCTTACAGGGATAGAAGGATATGGCTACACCTTC. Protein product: CASSLTGIEGYGYTF.

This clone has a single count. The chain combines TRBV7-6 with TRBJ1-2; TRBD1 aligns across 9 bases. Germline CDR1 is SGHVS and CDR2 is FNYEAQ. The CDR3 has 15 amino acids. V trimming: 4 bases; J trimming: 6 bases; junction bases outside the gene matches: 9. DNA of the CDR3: TGTGCCAGCAGCTACCCTGGGACAGGGTTCAATGGCTACACCTTC. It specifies CASSYPGTGFNGYTF.

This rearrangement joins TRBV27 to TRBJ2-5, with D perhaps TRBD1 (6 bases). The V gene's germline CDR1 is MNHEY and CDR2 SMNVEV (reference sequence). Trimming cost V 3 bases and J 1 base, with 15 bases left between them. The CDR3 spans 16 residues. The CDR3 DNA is TGTGCCAGCAGTTTCCCCTTTCTGGACAGCCAAGAGACCCAGTACTTC. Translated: CASSFPFLDSQETQYF.

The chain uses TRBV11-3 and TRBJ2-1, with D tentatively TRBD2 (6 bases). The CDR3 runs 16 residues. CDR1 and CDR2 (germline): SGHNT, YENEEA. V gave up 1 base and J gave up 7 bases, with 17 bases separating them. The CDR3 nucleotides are TGTGCCAGCAGCTTAGTGGGGAGCGGTGCGGGAAATGAGCAGTTCTTC. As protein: CASSLVGSGAGNEQFF.

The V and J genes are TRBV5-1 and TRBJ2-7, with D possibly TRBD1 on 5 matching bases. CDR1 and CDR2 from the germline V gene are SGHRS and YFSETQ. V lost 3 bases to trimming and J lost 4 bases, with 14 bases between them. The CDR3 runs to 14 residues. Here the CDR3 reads CASSSGFSAYEQYF. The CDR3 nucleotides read TGCGCCAGCAGCTCAGGGTTCTCCGCATACGAGCAGTACTTC.